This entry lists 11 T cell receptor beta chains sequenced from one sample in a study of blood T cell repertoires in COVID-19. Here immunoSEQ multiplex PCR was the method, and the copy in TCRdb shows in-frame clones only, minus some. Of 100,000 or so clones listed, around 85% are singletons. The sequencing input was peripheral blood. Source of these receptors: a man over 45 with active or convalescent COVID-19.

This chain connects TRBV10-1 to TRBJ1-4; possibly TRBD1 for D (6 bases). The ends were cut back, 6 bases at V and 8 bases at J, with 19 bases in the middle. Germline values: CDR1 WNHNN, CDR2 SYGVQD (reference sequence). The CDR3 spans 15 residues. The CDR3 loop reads CASSSGAGEGEKLFF. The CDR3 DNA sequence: TGCGCCAGCAGCAGTGGGGCAGGGGAAGGAGAAAAACTGTTTTTT.

In DNA, the CDR3 is TGTGCCAGCATGGGCCCTGGGGCCAACGTCCTGACTTTC. Amino acids: CASMGPGANVLTF. This chain uses TRBV14 with TRBJ2-6; D is uncertain. V lost 7 bases, J lost 2 bases, and 6 bases lay in between. Germline CDR1 SGHDN, CDR2 FVKESK. CDR3 length equals 13 residues.

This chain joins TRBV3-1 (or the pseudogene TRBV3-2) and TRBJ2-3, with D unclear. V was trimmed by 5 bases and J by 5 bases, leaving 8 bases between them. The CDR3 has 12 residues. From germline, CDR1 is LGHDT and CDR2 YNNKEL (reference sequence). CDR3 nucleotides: TGTGCCAGCAGCTCGCAGGAAGATACGCAGTATTTT. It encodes CASSSQEDTQYF.

The CDR3 nucleotides are TGTGCCATCAGTGAGAGGGACACTGCACAGGAAAAACTGTTTTTT. It translates to CAISERDTAQEKLFF. The V and J genes are TRBV10-3 and TRBJ1-4; possibly TRBD1 for D (6 bases). The CDR3 consists of 15 residues. CDR1 and CDR2 from the germline V gene are ENHRY and SYGVKD. V lost 2 bases, J lost 8 bases, and 15 bases lay in between.

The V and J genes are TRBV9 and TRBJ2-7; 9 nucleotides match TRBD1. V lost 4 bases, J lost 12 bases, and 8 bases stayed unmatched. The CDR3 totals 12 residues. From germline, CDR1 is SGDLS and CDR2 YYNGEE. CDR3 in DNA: TGTGCCAGCAGCCCAGGACAGGGGCGTCGGTACTTC. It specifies CASSPGQGRRYF.

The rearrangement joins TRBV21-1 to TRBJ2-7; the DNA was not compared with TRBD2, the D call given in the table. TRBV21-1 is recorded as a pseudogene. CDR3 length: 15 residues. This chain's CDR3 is CASSTSSGGFYEQYF. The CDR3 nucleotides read TGTGCCAGCAGCACCTCTAGCGGGGGTTTCTACGAGCAGTACTTC.

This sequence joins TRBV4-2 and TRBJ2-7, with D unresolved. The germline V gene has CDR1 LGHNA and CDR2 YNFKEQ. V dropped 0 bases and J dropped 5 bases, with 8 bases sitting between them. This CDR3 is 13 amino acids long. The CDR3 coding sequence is TGTGCCAGCAGCCAAGACCCCCCCAACGAGCAGTACTTC. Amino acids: CASSQDPPNEQYF.

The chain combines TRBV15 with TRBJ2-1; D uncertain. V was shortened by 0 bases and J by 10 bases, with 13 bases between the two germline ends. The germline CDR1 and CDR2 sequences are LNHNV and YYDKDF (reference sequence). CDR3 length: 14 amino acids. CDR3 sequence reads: CATSRDLGAGEQFF. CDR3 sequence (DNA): TGTGCCACCAGCAGAGATCTTGGAGCCGGGGAGCAGTTCTTC.

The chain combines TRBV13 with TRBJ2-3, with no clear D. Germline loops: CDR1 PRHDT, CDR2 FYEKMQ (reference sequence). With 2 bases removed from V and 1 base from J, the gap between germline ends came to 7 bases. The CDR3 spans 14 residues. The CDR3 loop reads CASSLLSRTDTQYF. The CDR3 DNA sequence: TGTGCCAGCAGCTTATTGAGCCGCACAGATACGCAGTATTTT.

CDR3 sequence reads: CATHPTGSGGGNEQFF. The CDR3 DNA reads as TGTGCCACCCACCCGACAGGGAGTGGAGGGGGCAATGAGCAGTTCTTC. V gene TRBV10-3 combines with J gene TRBJ2-1, with D perhaps TRBD1 (7 bases). Between the trimmed V and J ends, which lost 10 bases and 6 bases, there was a span of 25 bases. Germline V gives CDR1 ENHRY, CDR2 SYGVKD. The CDR3 sequence is 16 residues long.

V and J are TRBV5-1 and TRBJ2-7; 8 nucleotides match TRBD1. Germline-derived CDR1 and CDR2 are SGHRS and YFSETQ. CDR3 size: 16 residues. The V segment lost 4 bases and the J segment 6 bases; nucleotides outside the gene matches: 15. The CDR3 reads CASSPDGQGRGVEQYF. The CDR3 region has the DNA TGCGCCAGCAGCCCTGACGGACAGGGAAGAGGTGTCGAGCAGTACTTC. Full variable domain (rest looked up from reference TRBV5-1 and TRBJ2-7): KAGVTQTPRYLIKTRGQQVTLSCSPISGHRSVSWYQQTPGQGLQFLFEYFSETQRNKGNFPGRFSGRQFSNSRSEMNVSTLELGDSALYLCASSPDGQGRGVEQYFGPGTRLTVT.